Following are 2 T cell receptor beta chains from one sample sequenced in a study of T-cell reconstitution after alpha-beta-depleted transplantation in children. Preparation of the TCRbeta library involved a method that used unique molecular identifiers. MiXCR was run by TCRdb on the PCR reads, yielding one entry per CDR3 protein. The table lists fewer than 150,000 distinct CDR3 sequences, 8% to 10% of them singletons, with approximately 25% in the top ten. The sequences come from PBMCs, mostly from graft donor cells, collected 180 days after TCRalphabeta/CD19-depleted stem cell transplant. The receptors originated from a girl under three years old who had a stem cell transplant for combined immunodeficiency, so the T cells may come from the graft donor.

The chain couples TRBV7-2 to TRBJ1-1, with D tentatively TRBD1 (6 bases). With 4 bases removed from V and 1 base from J, the gap between germline ends came to 13 bases. In germline, CDR1 is SGHTA, CDR2 FQGNSA. This CDR3 has 15 residues. CDR3 in amino acids: CASSSRDRWNTEAFF. The CDR3 nucleotides read TGTGCCAGCAGCTCGAGAGACAGGTGGAACACTGAAGCTTTCTTT. The full variable domain, its missing parts supplied by reference TRBV7-2 and TRBJ1-1, is GAGVSQSPSNKVTEKGKDVELRCDPISGHTALYWYRQSLGQGLEFLIYFQGNSAPDKSGLPSDRFSAERTGGSVSTLTIQRTQQEDSAVYLCASSSRDRWNTEAFFGQGTRLTVV.

The genes are TRBV7-6 and TRBJ2-1, with D possibly TRBD1 on 6 matching bases. V dropped 5 bases and J dropped 7 bases, with 9 bases sitting between them. The CDR3 contains 12 residues. Germline V lookup: CDR1 SGHVS, CDR2 FNYEAQ. The CDR3 DNA reads TGTGCCAGCAGCGACAGGTGGAATGAGCAGTTCTTC. It yields the protein CASSDRWNEQFF.